Listed here is a single TCR beta chain. Per the original data handling: Cell counts per sample came from amplifying reference gene primers. Libraries were prepared by immunoSEQ multiplex PCR; TCRdb keeps only in-frame clonotypes and omits some of them. That table is the source of V, J and clone size, and D and trimming were worked out from the DNA. The table includes approximately 250,000 clones, 84% detected once. This sample is drawn from a study of blood T cell repertoires in COVID-19. For the study at large: Donors in the United States, Italy and Spain gave samples during acute or convalescent COVID-19. The cDNA or gDNA used as material had been derived from T cells, B-cell-depleted T cells, or PBMCs.

V lost 4 bases and J 4 bases, leaving 11 bases between the germline ends. The CDR3 is 13 amino acids. CDR1 and CDR2 from the germline V gene are SGDLS and YYNGEE. The TCR originated in a middle-aged woman who had recovered from COVID-19. Sequencing was carried out using peripheral blood. The chain uses TRBV9 and TRBJ2-5; TRBD2 is a possible D gene (5 bases). The DNA of the CDR3 is TGTGCCAGCAGCCTAGACTATTTAGAGACCCAGTACTTC. Its translation: CASSLDYLETQYF. The full variable domain, its missing parts supplied by reference TRBV9 and TRBJ2-5, is DSGVTQTPKHLITATGQRVTLRCSPRSGDLSVYWYQQSLDQGLQFLIQYYNGEERAKGNILERFSAQQFPDLHSELNLSSLELGDSALYFCASSLDYLETQYFGPGTRLLVL.